Given below is one T cell receptor beta chain in context. This entry is derived from a study of blood T cell repertoires in COVID-19. Study-wide background: Specimens from acute and convalescent COVID-19 originated in the United States, Italy and Spain. PBMCs, B-cell-depleted T cells, or T cells provided the cDNA or gDNA that made up the material.

In the original analysis: Amplification from reference gene primers served as the basis for estimated nucleated cell counts. The repertoire was sequenced with immunoSEQ multiplex PCR; TCRdb's copy has only in-frame clones and lacks some. The V and J calls and clone size come from that table; D and trimming were worked out from the DNA. Among 470,000 or so clones listed, more than 85% were seen once. This clonotype was sampled from a woman in her 30s with acute or convalescent COVID-19. Sequencing was performed on peripheral blood.

CDR3 protein: CASSLQGPNYGYTF. For the CDR3, the DNA is TGTGCCAGCAGCTTACAGGGCCCTAACTATGGCTACACCTTC. The rearrangement joins TRBV5-4 to TRBJ1-2, with a tentative D call TRBD1 (6 bases). The germline gives CDR1 SGHNT, CDR2 YYREEE (reference sequence). This CDR3 has 14 residues. Trimming took off 2 bases at V and 0 bases at J, with 8 bases between the two ends. Full variable domain (rest looked up from reference TRBV5-4 and TRBJ1-2): ETGVTQSPTHLIKTRGQQVTLRCSSQSGHNTVSWYQQALGQGPQFIFQYYREEENGRGNFPPRFSGLQFPNYSSELNVNALELDDSALYLCASSLQGPNYGYTFGSGTRLTVV.